This T cell receptor beta chain was documented in a study of neurological immune-mediated disorders. This sample's time point: longitudinal time-point 3. The unsorted libraries had their origin in 2 million PBMCs stored at -80 C. The V gene's germline CDR1 is LGHDT and CDR2 YNNKEL (reference sequence). This CDR3 region has 16 residues. V shed 7 bases and J 3 bases; nucleotides not matched to a gene: 12. This clonotype came up many times. Its target is unknown. 5'RACE generated cDNA with 10-nucleotide random UMIs. Every sequencing run generated in excess of 170 million TCR-beta sequences. These sequences covered 15-18 subjects. TCRdb redid the calling of the 5' RACE reads with MiXCR, one entry per CDR3 protein. Of roughly 42,000 distinct CDR3 sequences listed, roughly 13% were seen once; the top ten hold approximately 10%. Points from the study as a whole: No sharing of CDR3 amino acid sequences was observed among expanded clones across subjects, suggesting private repertoires in all groups.

Material for sequencing was PBMCs. The receptor comes from a man in his thirties or forties in good health. This sequence joins TRBV3-1 and TRBJ2-1; 7 nucleotides line up with TRBD2. The chain's CDR3 is CASTSISGTNYNEQFF. The CDR3 nucleotides read TGTGCCAGCACTTCCATCTCCGGGACTAACTACAATGAGCAGTTCTTC.